This T cell receptor (beta chain) is drawn from a study of blood T cells in healthy people across ages. On this clonotype: An end of the junction differs from the germline gene, which may be a read error.

Using a J-beta primer mix together with a sample-barcoded 5' primer, a second PCR was run for about 6 to 11 cycles. Each CDR3 protein is one row after TCRdb ran MiXCR on the 5' RACE reads. The table includes 1.5 million to 2 million distinct CDR3 sequences, around half detected once. The sequence was collected from a woman aged 40 to 50 in good health. Sequencing was carried out using blood.

The CDR3 reads CVSRRMDSTDTQYF. The DNA of the CDR3 is TGTGTCAGCAGAAGAATGGATAGCACAGATACGCAGTATTTT. The V gene is TRBV6-1, the J gene TRBJ2-3; D call uncertain. The germline gives CDR1 MNHNS, CDR2 SASEGT. The CDR3 sequence is 14 residues long.